This T cell receptor beta chain was identified during a study of T cells in Graves' hyperthyroidism and ophthalmopathy. The study's findings and limits: Most clonotypes expanded in the thyroid (above 0.001) were also present in blood.

Newly diagnosed patients aged 18 to 65 had hyperthyroidism of under 2 months' duration. The diagnostic basis comprised clinical symptoms, serum thyroxine and TRAb, thyroid ultrasound and orbital computed tomography. The PBMCs were sourced from fresh peripheral blood (approximately 9.6 ml). The CDR3 extends over 14 amino acids. The V and J ends lost 0 bases and 5 bases, in that order; junction bases with no gene match: 4. Germline CDR1 SGDLS, CDR2 YYNGEE. This clonotype was observed at least ten times. Its antigen remains unknown. The TCR beta CDR3 regions underwent amplification using RNA transcripts as the source. The TCR CDR3 first-round RT-PCR relied on the HTBI primer set. TCRdb used MiXCR to reprocess the multiplex PCR reads, holding one entry per CDR3 protein. This sample carries roughly 300,000 distinct CDR3 sequences, about 21% of them seen once, and the ten largest clones take around 48%.

The chain couples TRBV9 to TRBJ1-2; 7 bases fit TRBD1. The sample was blood. This TCR came from a woman between 50 and 59 years old with Graves' hyperthyroidism. This chain's CDR3 is CASSVGGTAYGYTF. The CDR3 region has the DNA TGTGCCAGCAGCGTAGGAGGGACAGCTTATGGCTACACCTTC.